The text below deals with one TCR beta chain. Its target antigen remains unknown. One base away there is no much larger clone; base qualities are not given. The collaborating institutions used their own protocols to collect whole blood in K2EDTA tubes. Collaborator samples were shipped for TCRbeta analysis as frozen whole blood, isolated PBMCs, or DNA extracted from either sample type. This sample stems from a study of blood T cell repertoires in COVID-19 (dated by TCRdb to about 2020). Looking at the study overall: Collaborator samples came from the United States, Italy and Spain and covered acute and convalescent phases of COVID-19. The material from the prospective study consisted of cDNA or gDNA derived from T cells, B-cell-depleted T cells, or PBMCs. The dataset comprised deeply sampled blood TCRbeta repertoires from subjects exposed to, actively infected with, or recovered from COVID-19. The repertoires were released in a freely available public database intended as a resource for research on the immune response to SARS-CoV-2. Samples were obtained from the ongoing ImmuneRACE study (first 160 participants) and from 1,254 subjects provided by 6 global collaborators. Nearly every sample came with metadata listing a de-identified subject ID, COVID-19 status, age in years and sex. HLA class I and class II types, where available, came from metadata supplied by the sample provider rather than from assay-based typing.

The immunoSEQ Assay, a bias-controlled multiplex PCR, was used to amplify TCRbeta CDR3 regions from genomic DNA. The authors' pipeline ran thus. Within the assay, amplification of reference gene primers was used to estimate how many nucleated cells each sample contained. To quantify the absolute abundance of each unique TCRbeta CDR3 rearrangement, sequence reads were collapsed and filtered. For each sample, productive Simpson clonality was calculated as the square root of Simpson's diversity index over productive rearrangements. The table was pulled from immuneACCESS by TCRdb, which kept in-frame rearrangements only. Such tables lose some clones; where checked, under half of the loss comes from unresolved V genes, and the rest has no known cause. The V and J calls and the clone size are those of that table, but D and trimming were determined from the DNA. Counted in this sample were about 220,000 clones; roughly 88% of them appeared once. Clones ranked in the top ten supply roughly a tenth of the sample.

CDR3 length: 14 amino acids, cysteine to phenylalanine. The sequence is cut down to CDR3 DNA, 42 bases in frame from base 1. For CDR1 and CDR2, the germline V gene lists SGHTS and YDEGEE. Trimming removed 1 base from V and 10 bases from J, leaving 17 bases between the germline ends. On the study overall, not on this receptor specifically: The quantity of clinical and demographic metadata differed by source and by participant and was supplied without curation.

The sequence was collected from a man aged 45-60 years with active or convalescent COVID-19. The sequence is built from TRBV5-8 and TRBJ2-5, with TRBD2 as a weak D call on 5 bases. What was sequenced was peripheral blood. The DNA sequence is given as TGTGCCAGCAGCTTGAGGGAGCTCGGAGGAGACCAGTACTTC. Protein translation: CASSLRELGGDQYF.